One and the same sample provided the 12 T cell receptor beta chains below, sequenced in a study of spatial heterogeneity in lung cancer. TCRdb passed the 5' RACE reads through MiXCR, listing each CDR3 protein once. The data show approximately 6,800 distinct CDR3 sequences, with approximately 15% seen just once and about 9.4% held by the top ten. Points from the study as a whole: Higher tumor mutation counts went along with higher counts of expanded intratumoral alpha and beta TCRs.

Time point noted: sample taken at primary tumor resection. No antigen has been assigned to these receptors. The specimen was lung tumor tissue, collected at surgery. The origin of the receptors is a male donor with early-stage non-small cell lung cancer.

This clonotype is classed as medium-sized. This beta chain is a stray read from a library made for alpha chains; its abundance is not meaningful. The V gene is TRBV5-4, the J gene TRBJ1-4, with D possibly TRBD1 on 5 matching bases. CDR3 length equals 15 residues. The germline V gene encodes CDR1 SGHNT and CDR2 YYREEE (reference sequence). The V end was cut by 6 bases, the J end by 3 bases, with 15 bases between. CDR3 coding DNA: TGTGCCAGCACCGAATCCCAGGGAGCTAATGAAAAACTGTTTTTT. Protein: CASTESQGANEKLFF. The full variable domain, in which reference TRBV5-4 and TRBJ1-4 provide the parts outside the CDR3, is ETGVTQSPTHLIKTRGQQVTLRCSSQSGHNTVSWYQQALGQGPQFIFQYYREEENGRGNFPPRFSGLQFPNYSSELNVNALELDDSALYLCASTESQGANEKLFFGSGTQLSVL.

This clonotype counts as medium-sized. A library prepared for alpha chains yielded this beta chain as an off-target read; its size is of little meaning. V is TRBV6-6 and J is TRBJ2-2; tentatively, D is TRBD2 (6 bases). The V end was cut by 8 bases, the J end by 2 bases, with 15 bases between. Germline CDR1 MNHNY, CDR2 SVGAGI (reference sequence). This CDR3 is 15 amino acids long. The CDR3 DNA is TGTGCCAGCTCTCTAGGGCGGGGCAACACCGGGGAGCTGTTTTTT. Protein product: CASSLGRGNTGELFF.

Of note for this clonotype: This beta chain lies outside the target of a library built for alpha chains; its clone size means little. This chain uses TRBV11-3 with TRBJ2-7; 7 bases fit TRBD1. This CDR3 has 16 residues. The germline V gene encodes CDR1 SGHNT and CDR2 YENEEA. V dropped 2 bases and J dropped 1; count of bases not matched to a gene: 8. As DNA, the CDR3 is TGTGCCAGCAGCTTAAAATCCGGGACAGTTTCCTACGAGCAGTACTTC. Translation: CASSLKSGTVSYEQYF.

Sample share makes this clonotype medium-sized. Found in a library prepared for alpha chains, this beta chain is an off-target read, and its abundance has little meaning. The chain's CDR3 is CASSEVDLANEQFF. The DNA of the CDR3 is TGTGCCAGCAGTGAAGTAGATCTAGCTAATGAGCAGTTCTTC. This chain links TRBV2 with TRBJ2-1, with D tentatively TRBD2 (5 bases). The CDR3 contains 14 residues. V lost 1 base to trimming and J lost 7 bases, with 11 bases between them. Looked up from germline, CDR1 is SNHLY and CDR2 is FYNNEI.

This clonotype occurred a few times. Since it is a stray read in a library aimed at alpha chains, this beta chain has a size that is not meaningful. The CDR3 DNA sequence: TGTGCCAGCAGTACGCGGGAACCGCAGTTCTTC. Its translation is CASSTREPQFF. V gene TRBV2 combines with J gene TRBJ2-1; possible D gene TRBD2, 6 bases. This CDR3 has 11 residues. Looked up from germline, CDR1 is SNHLY and CDR2 is FYNNEI. Trimming removed 5 bases at V and 12 bases at J, with 11 bases between.

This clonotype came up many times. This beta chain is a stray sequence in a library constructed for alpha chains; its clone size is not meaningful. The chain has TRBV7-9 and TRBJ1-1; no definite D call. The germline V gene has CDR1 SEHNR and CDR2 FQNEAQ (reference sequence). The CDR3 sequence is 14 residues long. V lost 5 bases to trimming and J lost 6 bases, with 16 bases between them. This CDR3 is CASSVGPPAPEAFF. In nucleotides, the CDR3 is TGTGCCAGCAGCGTTGGTCCTCCGGCCCCTGAAGCTTTCTTT.

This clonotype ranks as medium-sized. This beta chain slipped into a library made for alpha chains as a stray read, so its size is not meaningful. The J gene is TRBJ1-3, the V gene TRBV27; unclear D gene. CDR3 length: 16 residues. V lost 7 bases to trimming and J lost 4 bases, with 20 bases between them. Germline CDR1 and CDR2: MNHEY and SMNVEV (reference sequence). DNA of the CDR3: TGTGCCAGCAAGTCGTACAACCCGAGTCCCGGAAACACCATATATTTT. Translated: CASKSYNPSPGNTIYF.

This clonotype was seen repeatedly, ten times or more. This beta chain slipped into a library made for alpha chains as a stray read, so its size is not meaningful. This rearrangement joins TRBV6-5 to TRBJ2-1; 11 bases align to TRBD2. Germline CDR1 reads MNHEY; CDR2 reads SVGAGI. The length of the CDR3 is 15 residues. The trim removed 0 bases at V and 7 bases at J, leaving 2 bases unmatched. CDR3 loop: CASSYSRLAGNEQFF. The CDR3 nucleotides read TGTGCCAGCAGTTACTCGAGACTAGCGGGGAATGAGCAGTTCTTC.

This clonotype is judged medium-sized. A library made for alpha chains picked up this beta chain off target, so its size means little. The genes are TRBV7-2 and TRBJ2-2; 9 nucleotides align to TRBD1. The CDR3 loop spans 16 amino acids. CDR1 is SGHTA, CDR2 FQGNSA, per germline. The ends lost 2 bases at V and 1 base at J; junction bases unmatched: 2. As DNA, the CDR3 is TGTGCCAGCAGCTTATGGGGACAGGGGAACACCGGGGAGCTGTTTTTT. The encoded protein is CASSLWGQGNTGELFF.

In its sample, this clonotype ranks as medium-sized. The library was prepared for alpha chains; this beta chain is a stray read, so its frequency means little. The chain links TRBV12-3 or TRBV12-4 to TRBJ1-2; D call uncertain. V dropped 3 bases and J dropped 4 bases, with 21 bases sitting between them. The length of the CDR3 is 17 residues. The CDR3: CASSFGFPPTELYGYTF. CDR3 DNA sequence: TGTGCCAGCAGTTTTGGTTTCCCCCCCACAGAACTCTATGGCTACACCTTC.

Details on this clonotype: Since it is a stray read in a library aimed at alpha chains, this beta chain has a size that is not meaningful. The CDR3 sequence is CASSPLGPSQETQYF. In DNA form, the CDR3 reads TGTGCCAGTAGTCCCCTAGGGCCCAGCCAAGAGACCCAGTACTTC. The chain links TRBV19 to TRBJ2-5, with D hard to call. V was clipped by 5 bases and J by 1 base, with 14 bases between them. The CDR3 loop spans 15 amino acids. In germline, CDR1 is LNHDA, CDR2 SQIVND (reference sequence). Complete variable domain (other parts from reference TRBV19 and TRBJ2-5): DGGITQSPKYLFRKEGQNVTLSCEQNLNHDAMYWYRQDPGQGLRLIYYSQIVNDFQKGDIAEGYSVSREKKESFPLTVTSAQKNPTAFYLCASSPLGPSQETQYFGPGTRLLVL.

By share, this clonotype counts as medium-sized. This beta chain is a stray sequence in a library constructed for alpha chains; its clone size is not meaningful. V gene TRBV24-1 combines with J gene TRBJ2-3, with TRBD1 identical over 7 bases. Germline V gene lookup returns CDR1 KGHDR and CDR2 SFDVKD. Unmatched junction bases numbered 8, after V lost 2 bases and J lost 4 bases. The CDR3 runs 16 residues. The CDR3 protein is CATSDYGQGESDTQYF. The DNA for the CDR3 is TGTGCCACCAGTGATTACGGGCAGGGGGAATCAGATACGCAGTATTTT.